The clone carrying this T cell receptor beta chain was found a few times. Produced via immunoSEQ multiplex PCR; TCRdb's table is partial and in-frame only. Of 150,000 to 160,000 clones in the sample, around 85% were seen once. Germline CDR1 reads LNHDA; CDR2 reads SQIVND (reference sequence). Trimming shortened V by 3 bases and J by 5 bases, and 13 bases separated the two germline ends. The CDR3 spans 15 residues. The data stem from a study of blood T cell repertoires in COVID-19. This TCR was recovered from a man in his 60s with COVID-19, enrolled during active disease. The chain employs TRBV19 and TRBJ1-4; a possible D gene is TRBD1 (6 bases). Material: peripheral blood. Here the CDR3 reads CASSMGTRSNEKLFF. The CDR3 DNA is TGTGCCAGTAGTATGGGGACAAGGTCAAATGAAAAACTGTTTTTT.